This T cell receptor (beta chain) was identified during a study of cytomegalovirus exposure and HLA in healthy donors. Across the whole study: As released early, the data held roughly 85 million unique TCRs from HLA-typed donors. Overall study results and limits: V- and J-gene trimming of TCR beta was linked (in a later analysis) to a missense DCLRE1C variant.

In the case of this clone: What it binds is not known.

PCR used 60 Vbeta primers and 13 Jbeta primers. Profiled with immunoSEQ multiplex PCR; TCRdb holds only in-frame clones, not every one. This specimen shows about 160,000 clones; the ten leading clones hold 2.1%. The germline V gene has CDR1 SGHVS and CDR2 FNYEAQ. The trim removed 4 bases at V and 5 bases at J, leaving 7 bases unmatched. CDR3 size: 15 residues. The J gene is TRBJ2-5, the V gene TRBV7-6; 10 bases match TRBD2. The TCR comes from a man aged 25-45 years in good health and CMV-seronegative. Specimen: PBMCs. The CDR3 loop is CASSSRTSGGETQYF. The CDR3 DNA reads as TGTGCCAGCAGCTCTCGGACTAGCGGTGGGGAGACCCAGTACTTC.